This TCR beta chain was sequenced for a study of blood T cells in healthy people across ages (dated by TCRdb to about 2015). With regard to the full study: Template switching captured roughly one uniquely barcoded TCR beta cDNA molecule per two T cells in model experiments. Donors were grouped into four age groups: young (average roughly 16 years), middle-aged (39), aged (approximately 58) and long-lived (82). Age-related changes in TCR beta repertoire diversity were measured in the study by deep sequencing normalized with unique cDNA molecular identifiers. To avoid experimental bias, donors of different ages were spread randomly across the sequencing lanes. Using the same blood draw, the study looked at two additional independent replicas of 1 million unique cDNA reads for two donors, one aged 18 to 29 and the other aged 80 or older. Summary of the overall study and its limitations: A strong correlation was found between observed TCR beta diversity and the percentage of naive T cells measured by flow cytometry. The CMV infection status of donors was not known, potentially confounding age-related changes in expanded clonotypes. Since profiling was done on bulk unsorted PBMCs, naive and antigen-experienced compartments could not be conclusively compared. Compared with the aged group, more naive CD4+ T cells, fewer expanded clones and increased TCR diversity were shown by the long-lived group, suggesting age selection. Observed TCR beta diversity per million T cells fell roughly linearly with age, and a significant reduction was already apparent by age roughly 40. Estimates of total diversity from one million sequenced T cells were regarded as lower bounds and underestimates.

Inclusive of the bounding cysteine and phenylalanine, the CDR3 is 14 residues long. Kept here is only the CDR3 DNA, which spans 42 bases and is read in frame from base 1. V is pared back by 5 bases and J by 4 bases, with 15 bases lying between the germline termini. Looking up the germline V gene yields CDR1 SGHAT and CDR2 FQNNGV. A remark on this clonotype: Its target antigen remains unknown. Nothing much larger sits one base from this clone, and base qualities are not available.

Library preparation employed 5' RACE. Instrument on record: Illumina HiSeq 2500. A second PCR of roughly 7 to 12 cycles was performed with a sample-barcoded 5' primer and a J-beta primer mix. A unique molecular identifier was introduced onto each TCR beta cDNA molecule by a template-switch 5' adaptor carrying 12 random nucleotides. Each sample yielded at least 2.5 million CDR3-containing paired-end reads. First-strand cDNA synthesis was performed from all RNA using the Mint cDNA synthesis kit, with priming by a TRBC-specific oligonucleotide. All cDNA was treated with uracil-DNA glycosylase and then went through a first 18-cycle PCR with the universal primers M1SS and BC2_uni_R. Per the source publication's procedure: Normalization of each sample was performed by random selection of 1 million high-quality reads, each carrying a distinct molecular identifier. Instead of being binned into consensus sequences, reads with shared molecular identifiers were discarded. MiTCR, run with a Q25 quality threshold and the strictest error-elimination algorithm, handled CDR3 identification, clonotype clustering and error correction. A nonparametric unseen species model with Euler transformation was used to estimate a lower bound on total TCR beta diversity. TCRdb reanalyzed the raw reads on its own, using fastp at Q25 for trimming and MiXCR for clone calling, and kept in-frame beta chains. Under each unique CDR3 protein, matching rows form one entry showing the most common genes and DNA. TCRdb, rather than the study authors, made the V and J calls. A total of some 900,000 distinct CDR3 sequences appear in this sample, about 30% of them only once. In total, the top ten clones hold around 16% of the sample.

Donors were 39 systemically healthy Caucasian individuals from Russia aged 6 to 90 years. Each donor gave ten milliliters of peripheral blood, collected into EDTA-treated Vacutainer tubes. Ficoll-Paque density-gradient centrifugation was used to isolate PBMCs, with at least 6.5 million obtained per sample. Total RNA was extracted from PBMCs with Trizol reagent, with at least 6 micrograms obtained per sample. For every donor, an aliquot of PBMCs went through flow cytometry to measure the percentages of naive CD45RAhigh/CD27high T cells. The source of this sequence is an elderly woman in good health. The chain employs TRBV11-2 and TRBJ2-7; matching of 7 bases hints at TRBD2 as the D gene. The sequenced sample consisted of blood. The CDR3 in this case is CASSHGGGAYEQYF. In nucleotide form, the sequence is TGTGCCAGCAGCCACGGTGGGGGGGCATACGAGCAGTACTTC. The full variable domain, completed from the reference TRBV11-2 and TRBJ2-7 proteins outside the CDR3, reads EAGVAQSPRYKIIEKRQSVAFWCNPISGHATLYWYQQILGQGPKLLIQFQNNGVVDDSQLPKDRFSAERLKGVDSTLKIQPAKLEDSAVYLCASSHGGGAYEQYFGPGTRLTVT.